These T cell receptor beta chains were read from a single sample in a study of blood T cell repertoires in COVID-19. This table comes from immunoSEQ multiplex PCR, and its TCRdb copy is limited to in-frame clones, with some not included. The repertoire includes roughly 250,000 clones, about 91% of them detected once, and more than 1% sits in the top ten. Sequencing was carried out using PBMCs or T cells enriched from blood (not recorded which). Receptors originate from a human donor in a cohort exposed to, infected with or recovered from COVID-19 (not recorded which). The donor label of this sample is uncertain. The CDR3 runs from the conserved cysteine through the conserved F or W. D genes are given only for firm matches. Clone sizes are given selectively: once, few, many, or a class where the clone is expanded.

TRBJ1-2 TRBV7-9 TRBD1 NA CASSLGTGGGSYGYTF TGTGCCAGCAGCTTGGGGACAGGGGGCGGTTCCTATGGCTACACCTTC
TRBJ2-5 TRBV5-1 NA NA CASSLSTQETQYF TGCGCCAGCAGCTTGTCTACTCAAGAGACCCAGTACTTC
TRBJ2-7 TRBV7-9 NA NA CASSSRGGLTNPYEQYF TGTGCCAGCAGCTCTAGGGGGGGGTTGACAAACCCCTACGAGCAGTACTTC
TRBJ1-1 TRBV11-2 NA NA CSSAGGYTEAFF TGTTCCTCCGCGGGGGGGTACACTGAAGCTTTCTTT
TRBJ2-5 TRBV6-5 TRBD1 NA CASSTHRDREETQYF TGTGCCAGCAGTACCCACCGGGACAGGGAGGAGACCCAGTACTTC
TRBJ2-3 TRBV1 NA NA CTSSPPSGTQYF TGCACCAGCAGCCCCCCTAGCGGGACGCAGTATTTT
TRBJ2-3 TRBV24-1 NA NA CATSDRGPEAADTQYF TGTGCCACCAGTGATCGCGGCCCAGAGGCCGCAGATACGCAGTATTTT
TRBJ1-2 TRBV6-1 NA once CASSEGRGGGGYTF TGTGCCAGCAGTGAAGGGAGAGGGGGTGGAGGCTACACCTTC
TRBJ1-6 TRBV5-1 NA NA CASSGPGAGNSPLHF TGCGCCAGCAGCGGGCCAGGGGCAGGGAATTCACCCCTCCACTTT
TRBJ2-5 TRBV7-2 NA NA CASSLVAGPSRETQYF TGTGCCAGCAGCTTAGTTGCAGGGCCCTCAAGAGAGACCCAGTACTTC
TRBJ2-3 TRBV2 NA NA CASSEGHFGQYF TGTGCCAGCAGTGAGGGACACTTTGGGCAGTATTTT
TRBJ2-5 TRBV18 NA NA CASSQGQGRETQYF TGTGCCAGCTCTCAGGGTCAGGGGAGAGAGACCCAGTACTTC
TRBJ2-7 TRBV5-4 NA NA CASSLWGGENEQYF TGTGCCAGCAGCTTGTGGGGGGGCGAGAACGAGCAGTACTTC
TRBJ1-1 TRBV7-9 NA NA CASSLGQGNTEAFF TGTGCCAGCAGCTTAGGCCAGGGGAACACTGAAGCTTTCTTT
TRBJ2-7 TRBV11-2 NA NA CASSLAPNSMRTYEQYF TGTGCCAGCAGCTTAGCCCCCAACAGCATGAGAACCTACGAGCAGTACTTC